These 10 T cell receptor beta chains originate from one sample sequenced in a study of blood T cell repertoires in COVID-19. Generated by immunoSEQ multiplex PCR, the TCRdb table keeps only in-frame clones and is missing some. The data show 120,000 or so clones, roughly 85% seen once. The sequenced sample consisted of peripheral blood. The receptors originated from a human donor in a cohort sampled during active COVID-19.

In its sample, this clone was seen once. CDR3 region: CASTLGTGGIDGYTF. DNA of the CDR3: TGTGCCAGCACCCTGGGGACAGGGGGCATAGATGGCTACACCTTC. This chain joins TRBV7-9 and TRBJ1-2, with 12 nucleotides matching TRBD1. The CDR3 is made up of 15 amino acids. Germline V gene data show CDR1 as SEHNR and CDR2 as FQNEAQ (reference sequence). J gave up 6 bases and V 7 bases, and 9 bases lay outside the gene matches. Based on the CDR3 plus reference TRBV7-9 and TRBJ1-2, the full variable domain is DTGVSQNPRHKITKRGQNVTFRCDPISEHNRLYWYRQTLGQGPEFLTYFQNEAQLEKSRLLSDRFSAERPKGSFSTLEIQRTEQGDSAMYLCASTLGTGGIDGYTFGSGTRLTVV.

The V and J genes are TRBV5-6 and TRBJ2-7; D not resolved. V gave up 0 bases and J gave up 2 bases, with 3 bases separating them. CDR1 is SGHDT and CDR2 is YYEEEE in the germline V gene. The CDR3 is 12 amino acids. This chain's CDR3 is CASSLAAYEQYF. DNA of the CDR3: TGTGCCAGCAGCTTGGCCGCCTACGAGCAGTACTTC.

The J gene is TRBJ2-1, the V gene TRBV6-5, with 15 nucleotides matching TRBD2. Germline loops: CDR1 MNHEY, CDR2 SVGAGI. Trimming removed 7 bases from V and 14 bases from J; junction bases left unmatched: 12. The CDR3 totals 15 residues. In DNA, the CDR3 is TGTGCCAGCATCCGACCGGGACTAGCGGGGGGCCCGGAGTTCTTC. It is translated as CASIRPGLAGGPEFF.

The gene calls are TRBV7-2 and TRBJ1-2; TRBD1 matches 9 bases. The CDR3 sequence is 16 residues long. Losses at the gene ends were 1 base for V and 4 bases for J; bases not matched to a gene: 7. Germline V gene sequence: CDR1 SGHTA, CDR2 FQGNSA. This CDR3 is CASSLVISGQGYGYTF. CDR3 in DNA: TGTGCCAGCAGCTTAGTTATTTCGGGACAGGGCTATGGCTACACCTTC.

The CDR3: CASGRGETQYF. DNA of the CDR3: TGTGCCAGCGGTCGGGGGGAGACCCAGTACTTC. This chain joins TRBV14 and TRBJ2-5; D possibly corresponds to TRBD2 (6 bases). Germline loops: CDR1 SGHDN, CDR2 FVKESK. The CDR3 has 11 amino acids. Trimming took 8 bases from V and 5 from J, leaving 9 bases between them.

The V and J genes are TRBV9 and TRBJ2-1; 9 bases are a match to TRBD2. The J segment lost 9 bases and the V segment lost 4 bases, leaving 14 bases of the junction unmatched. This CDR3 is 16 amino acids long. Germline V gene data show CDR1 as SGDLS and CDR2 as YYNGEE. Written as DNA, the CDR3 is TGTGCCAGCAGCTTAGGGGTGGGACTAGCTGGTCCTGAGCAGTTCTTC. The encoded protein is CASSLGVGLAGPEQFF.

The CDR3 DNA reads TGTGCCAGCAGCTTAGGTGAGGGCGCGGGGAACACTGAAGCTTTCTTT. As protein: CASSLGEGAGNTEAFF. The chain has TRBV7-9 and TRBJ1-1; D gene unclear. Germline V gene data show CDR1 as SEHNR and CDR2 as FQNEAQ (reference sequence). Trimming left V 1 base short and J 1 base short, with 13 bases between. The length of the CDR3 is 16 residues.

The V call is TRBV5-1, the J call TRBJ1-4; D is unresolved. CDR1 and CDR2 (germline): SGHRS, YFSETQ. V dropped 1 base and J dropped 4 bases, with 8 bases sitting between them. This CDR3 contains 14 residues. The CDR3 protein is CASSLNTVNEKLFF. The CDR3 DNA follows: TGCGCCAGCAGCTTGAATACAGTTAATGAAAAACTGTTTTTT.

The rearrangement joins TRBV5-1 to TRBJ1-2; TRBD1 matches 12 bases. V was clipped by 0 bases and J by 3 bases; unmatched bases: 6. CDR1 is SGHRS and CDR2 is YFSETQ in the germline V gene. CDR3 length equals 17 residues. CDR3 sequence: CASSLGLGQGADYGYTF. CDR3 coding DNA: TGCGCCAGCAGCTTGGGTTTGGGACAGGGGGCCGACTATGGCTACACCTTC.

The rearrangement links TRBV5-1 to TRBJ2-1; D is undetermined. The CDR3 extends over 12 amino acids. Trimming stripped 3 bases from V and 7 bases from J, with 8 bases between. Germline assignment: CDR1 SGHRS and CDR2 YFSETQ. In DNA form, the CDR3 reads TGCGCCAGCAGCTACTACTGGAATGAGCAGTTCTTC. This codes for CASSYYWNEQFF.